This TCR beta chain was captured by sequencing in a study of cytotoxic CD8 clonotypes in ibrutinib-treated CLL. Study observations and caveats: Public clonotypes (which were uncommon) either contracted or remained stable on treatment.

Concerning this clone itself: Its specificity is unknown.

Here immunoSEQ multiplex PCR was the method, and the copy in TCRdb shows in-frame clones only, minus some. The data contain roughly 190,000 clones, about two thirds of them singletons. The V gene lost 1 base and the J gene lost 5 bases, with 11 bases spanning the gap. CDR1 SGHTA and CDR2 FQGNSA come from the germline V gene. This CDR3 spans 14 amino acids. This TCR came from a human donor with chronic lymphocytic leukemia. This chain joins TRBV7-2 and TRBJ1-1; D not resolved. Sequences were derived from PBMCs, sampled after 24 months of ibrutinib treatment. The CDR3 protein is CASSLDAGLTEAFF. CDR3 nucleotide sequence: TGTGCCAGCAGCTTAGACGCGGGGTTAACTGAAGCTTTCTTT.